A single sample gave rise to the 18 T cell receptor beta chains below, sequenced in a study of blood T cell repertoires in COVID-19. The assay was immunoSEQ multiplex PCR, and TCRdb's table has in-frame clones only and misses some. The table lists more than 60,000 clones, 75% to 95% of them singletons. Sequencing input: peripheral blood. These receptors were collected from a human donor in a cohort sampled during active COVID-19.

This chain connects TRBV7-2 to TRBJ2-3; 11 bases are a match to TRBD2. CDR3 length equals 16 residues. J gave up 2 bases and V 2 bases, and 3 bases lay outside the gene matches. Germline V lookup: CDR1 SGHTA, CDR2 FQGNSA. In DNA form, the CDR3 reads TGTGCCAGCAGCTTACTAGCGGGGGGTACCACAGATACGCAGTATTTT. It yields the protein CASSLLAGGTTDTQYF.

This chain connects TRBV20-1 to TRBJ2-7, with D uncertain. This CDR3 is 14 amino acids long. V was cut by 3 bases and J by 2 bases, with 14 bases left in between. CDR1 and CDR2 (germline): DFQATT, SNEGSKA (reference sequence). In nucleotides, the CDR3 is TGCAGTGCTAGTAAGTCAGGTTCGCCCTACGAGCAGTACTTC. Amino acids: CSASKSGSPYEQYF.

V usage is TRBV11-2 and J usage is TRBJ2-7; the match to TRBD1 covers 8 bases. This CDR3 is built from 14 residues. Trimming at V came to 5 bases and at J to 2 bases, leaving 5 bases not matched to a gene. CDR1 SGHAT and CDR2 FQNNGV come from the germline V gene. CDR3 in DNA: TGTGCCAGCAGCACCGGGACAGGCCCCTACGAGCAGTACTTC. Its protein product is CASSTGTGPYEQYF.

The chain couples TRBV11-2 to TRBJ2-7, with 8 bases identical to TRBD1. CDR3 length: 13 residues. Germline CDR1 and CDR2: SGHAT and FQNNGV. Trimming removed 5 bases from V and 4 bases from J; junction bases left unmatched: 4. In nucleotides, the CDR3 is TGTGCCAGCAGCCCCCGACAGGGGTACGAGCAGTACTTC. This codes for CASSPRQGYEQYF.

The rearrangement joins TRBV29-1 to TRBJ2-3; tentatively, D is TRBD2 (6 bases). This CDR3 has 15 amino acids. Looked up from germline, CDR1 is SQVTM and CDR2 is ANQGSEA. Trimming shortened V by 6 bases and J by 2 bases, and 18 bases separated the two germline ends. CDR3 nucleotide sequence: TGCAGCGTCCAATGGGACTTCCACTTCACAGATACGCAGTATTTT. Its protein product is CSVQWDFHFTDTQYF.

The chain couples TRBV9 to TRBJ2-2; 8 positions match TRBD2. This CDR3 contains 16 residues. Trimming removed 6 bases from V and 5 bases from J; junction bases left unmatched: 12. The V gene's germline CDR1 is SGDLS and CDR2 YYNGEE. The CDR3 region has the DNA TGTGCCAGCACCAGTAAACGGGGGGGGCATACCGGGGAGCTGTTTTTT. This translates into CASTSKRGGHTGELFF. The complete variable domain, with remaining parts taken from reference TRBV9 and TRBJ2-2, reads DSGVTQTPKHLITATGQRVTLRCSPRSGDLSVYWYQQSLDQGLQFLIQYYNGEERAKGNILERFSAQQFPDLHSELNLSSLELGDSALYFCASTSKRGGHTGELFFGEGSRLTVL.

The chain has TRBV6-6 and TRBJ2-3, with 8 bases aligning to TRBD2. This CDR3 is 17 amino acids long. V shed 5 bases, J shed 2 bases, and the junction held 12 bases outside the gene matches. Germline V gene sequence: CDR1 MNHNY, CDR2 SVGAGI (reference sequence). Written as DNA, the CDR3 is TGTGCCAGCAGTCCTGGTCCTCGGGGGGGAGTCACAGATACGCAGTATTTT. Encoded protein: CASSPGPRGGVTDTQYF.

The chain carries TRBV7-2 and TRBJ2-3; D is unresolved. Trimming took off 1 base at V and 3 bases at J, with 5 bases between the two ends. CDR1 is SGHTA, CDR2 FQGNSA, per germline. This CDR3 comprises 13 residues. The CDR3 sequence is CASSLGETDTQYF. DNA of the CDR3: TGTGCCAGCAGCTTAGGAGAGACAGATACGCAGTATTTT.

The gene calls are TRBV6-5 and TRBJ1-1; tentative D call: TRBD1 (6 bases). The length of the CDR3 is 14 residues. Between the trimmed V and J ends, which lost 8 bases and 4 bases, there was a span of 17 bases. Germline CDR1 reads MNHEY; CDR2 reads SVGAGI. The CDR3 here is CASGGRGGGTEAFF. The CDR3 nucleotides read TGTGCCAGCGGGGGGAGGGGAGGGGGCACTGAAGCTTTCTTT.

This sequence joins TRBV2 and TRBJ1-3; no definite D call. This CDR3 has 16 amino acids. Germline CDR1 is SNHLY and CDR2 is FYNNEI. V lost 2 bases, J lost 2 bases, and 13 bases lay in between. The CDR3 DNA sequence: TGTGCCAGCAGTGAAAGAATGCTGGCCGCTGGAAACACCATATATTTT. The encoded protein is CASSERMLAAGNTIYF.

This chain joins TRBV5-1 and TRBJ1-1, with 8 bases aligning to TRBD1. V was pared by 4 bases and J by 3 bases, with 5 bases of the junction left unmatched. The CDR3 spans 14 residues. The germline V gene has CDR1 SGHRS and CDR2 YFSETQ. CDR3: CASSTGQGDTEAFF. CDR3 bases: TGCGCCAGCAGCACCGGACAGGGTGACACTGAAGCTTTCTTT.

This clone has only one observation. In DNA, the CDR3 is TGCGCCAGCAGCTCAGGGCAGGGCTATGAAAAACTGTTTTTT. It codes for CASSSGQGYEKLFF. V and J are TRBV5-1 and TRBJ1-4; weak D call: TRBD1 (5 bases). Germline assignment: CDR1 SGHRS and CDR2 YFSETQ. V lost 3 bases and J 6 bases, leaving 12 bases between the germline ends. The length of the CDR3 is 14 residues.

The chain couples TRBV2 to TRBJ1-3, with 7 bases fitting TRBD1. This CDR3 is built from 16 residues. With 7 bases clipped from V and 1 base from J, the junction kept 10 bases outside the gene matches. CDR1 is SNHLY, CDR2 FYNNEI, per germline. The CDR3 bases are TGTGCCAGCAACGGTGGAGCAGGGGGATCTGGAAACACCATATATTTT. Translation: CASNGGAGGSGNTIYF.

In this sample, this clone turned up once. This sequence joins TRBV23-1 and TRBJ1-5; 11 positions agree with TRBD1. TRBV23-1 is reported as an ORF; its role is uncertain. The CDR3 covers 17 residues. Trimming at V came to 7 bases and at J to 9 bases, leaving 17 bases not matched to a gene. The CDR3 coding sequence is TGCGCCAGCAACTCGCGGGGGGACAGGGGGGGAATTTGGCCCCAGCATTTT. It specifies CASNSRGDRGGIWPQHF.

The gene calls are TRBV30 and TRBJ1-5; D may be TRBD1 (5 bases). V was trimmed by 3 bases and J by 6 bases, leaving 9 bases between them. The CDR3 loop spans 12 amino acids. Per the germline V gene, CDR1 is GTSNPN and CDR2 is SVGIG (reference sequence). CDR3 amino acids: CAWSNGGQPQHF. The CDR3 DNA sequence: TGTGCCTGGAGCAACGGGGGTCAGCCCCAGCATTTT.

The chain employs TRBV5-1 and TRBJ2-2, with D perhaps matching TRBD2 (6 bases). The CDR3 runs to 15 residues. With 0 bases removed from V and 4 bases from J, the gap between germline ends came to 10 bases. Germline CDR1 and CDR2: SGHRS and YFSETQ. The CDR3 DNA sequence: TGCGCCAGCAGCTTGGGGGGAGGAACCACCGGGGAGCTGTTTTTT. Its translation: CASSLGGGTTGELFF.

V is TRBV7-6 and J is TRBJ1-1; D is possibly TRBD1 (5 bases). Looked up from germline, CDR1 is SGHVS and CDR2 is FNYEAQ. V lost 5 bases and J 4 bases, leaving 17 bases between the germline ends. The CDR3 runs 15 residues. The CDR3 protein is CASSDFVRGPTEAFF. The DNA for the CDR3 is TGTGCCAGCAGCGACTTTGTAAGGGGCCCCACTGAAGCTTTCTTT.

This sequence joins TRBV6-1 and TRBJ1-4; possibly TRBD1 for D (6 bases). This CDR3 spans 14 amino acids. Trimming took off 1 base at V and 4 bases at J, with 7 bases between the two ends. From germline, CDR1 is MNHNS and CDR2 SASEGT. The chain's CDR3 is CASSEGGGNEKLFF. Here the CDR3 DNA reads TGTGCCAGCAGTGAAGGAGGGGGTAATGAAAAACTGTTTTTT.